These T cell receptor beta chains were read from a single sample in a study of spatial heterogeneity in lung cancer. One entry per CDR3 protein results from TCRdb running MiXCR on the 5' RACE reads. Of roughly 7,700 distinct CDR3 sequences listed, 12% are singletons. The sample here was lung tumor tissue, taken at surgery. The receptors originated from a male donor with early-stage non-small cell lung cancer. The CDR3 runs from the conserved cysteine through the conserved F or W. A D gene is named only where the DNA matches it firmly. Some rows have no size entry. The others give once, few or many, or a class for an expanded clone.

J	length	D	V	size	CDR3	DNA
TRBJ2-1	13	-	TRBV7-2	-	CASSLELYNEQFF	TGTGCCAGCAGCTTGGAACTATACAATGAGCAGTTCTTC
TRBJ2-5	17	TRBD1	TRBV6-2/TRBV6-3	medium-sized	CASSPGTEFTRQETQYF	TGTGCCAGCAGTCCCGGGACAGAATTTACCCGACAAGAGACCCAGTACTTC
TRBJ2-2	17	TRBD2	TRBV20-1	-	CSATPGLAGVDTGELFF	TGCAGTGCAACTCCGGGACTAGCGGGAGTAGACACCGGGGAGCTGTTTTTT
TRBJ1-6	12	-	TRBV7-2	-	CASSISGPPLHF	TGTGCCAGCAGCATATCAGGGCCCCCCCTCCACTTT
TRBJ2-7	13	TRBD2	TRBV6-2/TRBV6-3	medium-sized	CATAWAGVYEQYF	TGTGCCACCGCCTGGGCGGGAGTTTACGAGCAGTACTTC
TRBJ1-2	13	-	TRBV29-1	medium-sized	CSVEGTETYGYTF	TGCAGCGTTGAAGGTACAGAGACTTATGGCTACACCTTC
TRBJ2-1	14	-	TRBV7-8	many	CASSKEDTYHEQFF	TGTGCCAGCAGCAAGGAGGACACATACCATGAGCAGTTCTTC
TRBJ2-3	15	TRBD1	TRBV12-3/TRBV12-4	-	CASSLTGSKTDTQYF	TGTGCCAGCAGTTTGACAGGGTCCAAGACAGATACGCAGTATTTT
TRBJ2-7	16	TRBD2	TRBV6-2/TRBV6-3	-	CASSYGSGGGGREQYF	TGTGCCAGCAGTTACGGCTCCGGTGGAGGCGGGAGGGAGCAGTACTTC
TRBJ2-7	13	-	TRBV7-2	medium-sized	CASSLTRLVEQYF	TGTGCCAGCAGCTTAACCAGGCTAGTCGAGCAGTACTTC
TRBJ1-2	15	-	TRBV18	many	CASSPSLGPLRGYTF	TGTGCCAGCTCACCCTCCCTCGGACCCTTGAGAGGCTACACCTTC
TRBJ2-6	17	-	TRBV18	many	CASSWRTAHSGANVLTF	TGTGCCAGCTCATGGCGGACAGCCCACTCTGGGGCCAACGTCCTGACTTTC
TRBJ2-2	12	-	TRBV7-8	many	CASSFLRGELFF	TGTGCCAGCAGCTTCCTGAGAGGGGAGCTGTTTTTT
TRBJ1-4	15	TRBD1	TRBV2	many	CASRGSGGRYEKLFF	TGTGCCAGCAGAGGTTCAGGGGGGCGGTACGAAAAACTGTTTTTT
TRBJ2-7	16	-	TRBV11-2	many	CASSNSETGTAGEQYF	TGTGCCAGCAGTAACTCTGAGACAGGGACGGCGGGGGAGCAGTACTTC
TRBJ1-1	14	TRBD1	TRBV11-2	few	CASSPQTGGAEAFF	TGTGCCAGCAGCCCGCAGACAGGGGGAGCCGAAGCTTTCTTT
TRBJ1-6	13	-	TRBV12-3/TRBV12-4	medium-sized	CASRWDWNSPLHF	TGTGCCAGCAGATGGGACTGGAATTCACCCCTCCACTTT
TRBJ2-1	14	TRBD2	TRBV29-1	medium-sized	CSVEGAGEGGEQFF	TGCAGCGTTGAAGGAGCGGGAGAAGGCGGTGAGCAGTTCTTC
TRBJ1-6	16	-	TRBV6-5	many	CASSPTPYSYNSPLHF	TGTGCCAGCAGTCCTACACCATACTCCTATAATTCACCCCTCCACTTT
TRBJ2-5	17	TRBD2	TRBV7-8	many	CASSLMASGRFQETQYF	TGTGCCAGCAGCTTAATGGCTAGCGGGAGGTTTCAAGAGACCCAGTACTTC
TRBJ1-1	14	-	TRBV7-9	many	CASSLEQGGTEAFF	TGTGCCAGCAGCTTAGAACAGGGAGGCACTGAAGCTTTCTTT
TRBJ1-1	11	-	TRBV5-4	many	CASSLLGEAFF	TGTGCCAGCAGCTTATTGGGGGAAGCTTTCTTT
TRBJ2-4	15	-	TRBV7-8	many	CASSPRGGITNIQYF	TGTGCCAGCAGCCCCAGAGGCGGGATAACAAACATTCAGTACTTC
TRBJ2-3	15	TRBD2	TRBV18	-	CASSPVIGGTDTQYF	TGTGCCAGCTCACCGGTCATCGGGGGGACAGATACGCAGTATTTT
TRBJ1-1	11	-	TRBV6-5	medium-sized	CASMLDTEAFF	TGTGCCAGCATGCTTGACACTGAAGCTTTCTTT
TRBJ2-1	11	-	TRBV28	many	CASRRSGMQFF	TGTGCCAGCAGGCGTTCGGGCATGCAGTTCTTC
TRBJ2-1	17	TRBD2	TRBV9	many	CASSVAGGTSGRNEQFF	TGTGCCAGCAGCGTAGCAGGGGGGACTAGCGGGAGGAATGAGCAGTTCTTC
TRBJ2-7	14	TRBD1	TRBV7-6	many	CASSYGTGGNEQYF	TGTGCCAGCAGCTATGGGACAGGGGGCAACGAGCAGTACTTC
TRBJ2-7	14	TRBD1	TRBV6-2/TRBV6-3	-	CASSYFGQGYEQYF	TGTGCCAGCAGTTACTTCGGACAGGGCTACGAGCAGTACTTC
TRBJ1-5	17	-	TRBV12-3/TRBV12-4	few	CASSPLTGAGGNQPQHF	TGTGCCAGCAGTCCCCTGACAGGCGCCGGGGGCAATCAGCCCCAGCATTTT
TRBJ2-2	15	TRBD1	TRBV3-1	many	CASSQRTGITGELFF	TGTGCCAGCAGCCAAAGGACAGGGATCACCGGGGAGCTGTTTTTT
TRBJ2-7	13	-	TRBV3-1	few	CASSQGRLSEQYF	TGTGCCAGCAGCCAAGGTAGACTCTCCGAGCAGTACTTC
TRBJ1-5	14	-	TRBV10-3	many	CAISESGGDQPQHF	TGTGCCATCAGTGAGTCGGGAGGGGATCAGCCCCAGCATTTT
TRBJ2-4	16	-	TRBV6-1	-	CASSTPGQLAKNIQYF	TGTGCCAGCTCCACCCCGGGACAACTAGCCAAAAACATTCAGTACTTC
TRBJ2-7	13	TRBD2	TRBV20-1	medium-sized	CSVGLAVLGEQYF	TGCAGTGTTGGACTAGCGGTTCTTGGCGAGCAGTACTTC
TRBJ1-6	18	-	TRBV3-1	-	CASSQDLQTRVNNSPLHF	TGTGCCAGCAGCCAAGACCTCCAGACCAGGGTTAACAATTCACCCCTCCACTTT
TRBJ2-5	11	-	TRBV5-6	many	CASSLKATSAF	TGTGCCAGCAGCTTGAAAGCGACCAGTGCGTTC
TRBJ1-3	14	-	TRBV2	many	CARSRGDSGNTIYF	TGTGCCAGGTCCAGAGGGGACTCTGGAAACACCATATATTTT
TRBJ2-3	14	TRBD2	TRBV6-6	many	CATRLAGVGDTQYF	TGTGCCACCCGGCTAGCGGGAGTTGGGGATACGCAGTATTTT
TRBJ2-7	14	-	TRBV28	many	CASSFPGLIYEQYF	TGTGCCAGCAGTTTCCCGGGACTGATCTACGAGCAGTACTTC
TRBJ2-2	12	-	TRBV6-5	large	CASRTPTGELFF	TGTGCCAGCAGAACTCCCACCGGGGAACTGTTTTTT
TRBJ2-3	14	-	TRBV9	many	CASSSRGGRDTQYF	TGTGCCAGCAGCTCTAGGGGGGGCAGAGATACGCAGTATTTT
TRBJ1-4	16	TRBD1	TRBV20-1	many	CSARESYGTGDEKLFF	TGCAGTGCTAGAGAGAGCTACGGGACAGGGGATGAAAAACTGTTTTTT
TRBJ2-3	20	-	TRBV18	many	CASSPPKGTDTNGGTDTQYF	TGTGCCAGCTCACCACCGAAGGGGACTGACACTAACGGGGGCACAGATACGCAGTATTTT
TRBJ2-1	17	TRBD2	TRBV9	medium-sized	CASSVRLAGAHYNEQFF	TGTGCCAGCAGCGTACGACTAGCGGGAGCCCACTACAATGAGCAGTTCTTC
TRBJ1-2	18	TRBD1	TRBV4-1	many	CASSQDRGTGGRNYGYTF	TGCGCCAGCAGCCAAGATCGGGGGACAGGAGGTCGAAACTATGGCTACACCTTC
TRBJ1-2	15	TRBD1	TRBV28	medium-sized	CASSPSGTGTYGYTF	TGTGCCAGCAGTCCCTCTGGGACAGGCACGTATGGCTACACCTTC
TRBJ2-7	12	TRBD1	TRBV29-1	many	CSVEENRGRPHF	TGCAGCGTTGAAGAAAACAGGGGGCGTCCCCATTTC
TRBJ2-3	18	TRBD2	TRBV23-1	few	CASSQSNWTSPSHNTQYF	TGCGCCAGCAGTCAATCGAATTGGACTAGCCCTTCCCACAATACGCAGTATTTT
TRBJ2-1	17	-	TRBV4-1	many	CASSQESTLAGRDEQFF	TGCGCCAGCAGCCAAGAATCTACCCTAGCAGGTCGGGATGAGCAGTTCTTC
TRBJ2-1	13	-	TRBV29-1	-	CSVEELPGNEQFF	TGCAGCGTTGAAGAACTTCCCGGGAATGAGCAGTTCTTC
TRBJ1-4	12	-	TRBV6-6	medium-sized	CAIQRANEKLFF	TGTGCCATCCAAAGGGCGAATGAAAAACTGTTTTTT
TRBJ1-1	12	-	TRBV5-4	medium-sized	CASHDPNTEAFF	TGTGCCAGCCATGACCCGAACACTGAAGCTTTCTTT
TRBJ2-3	15	-	TRBV6-5	many	CASSYGSYRTDTQYF	TGTGCCAGCAGTTACGGTTCATACCGCACAGATACGCAGTATTTT
TRBJ2-1	14	-	TRBV6-6	medium-sized	CASSYLVGTNEQFF	TGTGCCAGCAGTTACTTGGTAGGAACGAATGAGCAGTTCTTC
TRBJ2-3	13	-	TRBV2	many	CASKADFTDTQYF	TGTGCCAGCAAGGCGGATTTCACAGATACGCAGTATTTT
TRBJ1-5	12	-	TRBV12-3/TRBV12-4	many	CASSYSGQPQHF	TGTGCCAGCAGTTACAGTGGGCAGCCCCAGCATTTT
TRBJ1-2	12	-	TRBV18	many	CASSPGLGGYTF	TGTGCCAGCTCACCGGGACTAGGCGGCTACACCTTC
TRBJ2-7	13	-	TRBV20-1	large	CSARGWAISEQYF	TGCAGTGCTAGGGGCTGGGCCATCTCCGAGCAGTACTTC
TRBJ1-2	12	TRBD1	TRBV2	many	CAGSGTGLGYTF	TGTGCCGGATCCGGGACAGGGCTTGGCTACACCTTC